The present T cell receptor (beta chain) was sequenced within a study of T cell responses to AZD1222 COVID-19 vaccine. Study results and caveats: In a largely white British group with more females than males, clonal diversity was possibly underestimated. As reported, nearly half of all spike-specific TCRs target variant regions that are unmutated. With two AZD1222 doses given, Spike-specific TCR breadth and depth both rose. With dominance at 160-218 and 743-854, vaccine-associated CD4 TCRs spanned spike.

The CDR3 consists of 19 residues. With 2 bases removed from V and 0 bases from J, the gap between germline ends came to 17 bases. Germline values: CDR1 SGHNT, CDR2 YENEEA. With respect to this clone: Its cognate antigen is unknown.

The repertoire was sequenced with immunoSEQ multiplex PCR; TCRdb's copy has only in-frame clones and lacks some. This table holds some 150,000 clones, 80% to 90% found once. The sequence came from an adult in good health. The genes are TRBV11-3 and TRBJ1-6; D ambiguous. This specimen consisted of peripheral blood, obtained on day 0 of AZD1222 vaccination. The CDR3 DNA sequence: TGTGCCAGCAGCTTAATCCCCTTATCCCCCCACTCCTATAATTCACCCCTCCACTTT. Its protein product is CASSLIPLSPHSYNSPLHF.